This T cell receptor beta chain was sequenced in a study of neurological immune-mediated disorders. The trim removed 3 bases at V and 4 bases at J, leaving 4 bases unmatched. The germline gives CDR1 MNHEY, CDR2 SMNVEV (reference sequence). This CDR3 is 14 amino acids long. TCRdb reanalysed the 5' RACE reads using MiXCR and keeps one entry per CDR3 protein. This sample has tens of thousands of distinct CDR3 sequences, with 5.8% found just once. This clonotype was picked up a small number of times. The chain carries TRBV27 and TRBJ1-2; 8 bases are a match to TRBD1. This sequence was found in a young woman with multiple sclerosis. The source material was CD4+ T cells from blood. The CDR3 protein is CASSFSGGVYGYTF. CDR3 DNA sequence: TGTGCCAGCAGTTTCTCAGGGGGCGTCTATGGCTACACCTTC.